This is a list of T cell receptor beta chains from one sample in a study of blood T cell repertoires in COVID-19. Sequenced by immunoSEQ multiplex PCR; TCRdb stores in-frame clones only, minus some. Among about 87,000 clones listed, more than 75% were seen once. The sequencing input was peripheral blood. The source is a man aged 40-49 years with acute or convalescent COVID-19. Both conserved end residues are part of each CDR3. Each record gives: D gene, V gene, J gene, clone size, CDR3 DNA, CDR3 protein. The D gene is left open where the match is weak. Clone size is given for some rows only: seen once, a few or many times, or a class if the clone is expanded.

d_gene: .
v_gene: TRBV19
j_gene: TRBJ1-5
abundance: .
CDR3nt: TGTGCCAGTAGTATAAAGACAGGCTTTAATCAGCCCCAGCATTTT
CDR3aa: CASSIKTGFNQPQHF

d_gene: .
v_gene: TRBV2
j_gene: TRBJ2-7
abundance: .
CDR3nt: TGTGCCAGCAGTGGGGGACTGGGCGAGCAGTACTTC
CDR3aa: CASSGGLGEQYF

d_gene: .
v_gene: TRBV25-1
j_gene: TRBJ1-2
abundance: .
CDR3nt: TGTGCCAGCAGTGAGGGAGTTAACTATGGCTACACCTTC
CDR3aa: CASSEGVNYGYTF

d_gene: TRBD2
v_gene: TRBV2
j_gene: TRBJ2-1
abundance: .
CDR3nt: TGTGCCAGCAGTGAAGAACCTGTAGCGGGGCCTGGCGATGAGCAGTTCTTC
CDR3aa: CASSEEPVAGPGDEQFF

d_gene: TRBD1
v_gene: TRBV29-1
j_gene: TRBJ2-7
abundance: .
CDR3nt: TGCAGCGTGGACAGGGGCCACGAGCAGTACTTC
CDR3aa: CSVDRGHEQYF

d_gene: .
v_gene: TRBV7-9
j_gene: TRBJ1-1
abundance: .
CDR3nt: TGTGCCAGCAGCCCACAGTCCCTTGCCGCTTTCTTT
CDR3aa: CASSPQSLAAFF

d_gene: .
v_gene: TRBV7-9
j_gene: TRBJ1-6
abundance: .
CDR3nt: TGTGCCAGCAGCTTATTTATAGCGTCCTATAATTCACCCCTCCACTTT
CDR3aa: CASSLFIASYNSPLHF

d_gene: .
v_gene: TRBV5-6
j_gene: TRBJ2-1
abundance: .
CDR3nt: TGTGCCAGCAGCTTGCTCTTCTCCGGAGCCGATGAGCAGTTCTTC
CDR3aa: CASSLLFSGADEQFF

d_gene: .
v_gene: TRBV19
j_gene: TRBJ2-1
abundance: .
CDR3nt: TGTGCCAGTAGTATATCGAGCGCTTCCCCGGGGATGCAGTTCTTC
CDR3aa: CASSISSASPGMQFF

d_gene: .
v_gene: TRBV5-1
j_gene: TRBJ2-3
abundance: .
CDR3nt: TGCGCCAGCAGCTGGGGGGACCGAGCTAGCACAGATACGCAGTATTTT
CDR3aa: CASSWGDRASTDTQYF

d_gene: TRBD2
v_gene: TRBV6-1
j_gene: TRBJ2-1
abundance: .
CDR3nt: TGTGCCAGCAGTGAAGCGTCGAGCGGGGGGTGGTACAATGAGCAGTTCTTC
CDR3aa: CASSEASSGGWYNEQFF

d_gene: .
v_gene: TRBV10-3
j_gene: TRBJ2-5
abundance: .
CDR3nt: TGTGCCATCAGTCCTACCCTACAAGAGACCCAGTACTTC
CDR3aa: CAISPTLQETQYF

d_gene: .
v_gene: TRBV9
j_gene: TRBJ1-2
abundance: .
CDR3nt: TGTGCCAGCAGCTCCCAGACAGGCCCTATGGGCTACACCTTC
CDR3aa: CASSSQTGPMGYTF

d_gene: TRBD1
v_gene: TRBV4-1
j_gene: TRBJ1-2
abundance: .
CDR3nt: TGCGCCAGCAGCCAAGGTCAGGGGGCCCCTTTCTATGGCTACACCTTC
CDR3aa: CASSQGQGAPFYGYTF

d_gene: .
v_gene: TRBV27
j_gene: TRBJ1-5
abundance: .
CDR3nt: TGTGCCAGCAGTTTTCTGGGCGATAGCAATCAGCCCCAGCATTTT
CDR3aa: CASSFLGDSNQPQHF

d_gene: .
v_gene: TRBV6-2/TRBV6-3
j_gene: TRBJ1-2
abundance: .
CDR3nt: TGTGCCAGCAGTTACTCTTCTCGGGACAACGGTGGCTACACCTTC
CDR3aa: CASSYSSRDNGGYTF

d_gene: .
v_gene: TRBV29-1
j_gene: TRBJ1-2
abundance: once
CDR3nt: TGCAGCGTTGCGGGAGTTAACGGGGGCTACACCTTC
CDR3aa: CSVAGVNGGYTF

d_gene: .
v_gene: TRBV7-2
j_gene: TRBJ1-4
abundance: .
CDR3nt: TGTGCCAGCAGCCGGGACACCGGTGGAACTAATGAAAAACTGTTTTTT
CDR3aa: CASSRDTGGTNEKLFF

d_gene: .
v_gene: TRBV2
j_gene: TRBJ1-5
abundance: .
CDR3nt: TGTGCCAGCAGTCGAGGACTGGATCAGCCCCAGCATTTT
CDR3aa: CASSRGLDQPQHF

d_gene: .
v_gene: TRBV9
j_gene: TRBJ1-1
abundance: .
CDR3nt: TGTGCCAGCAGCGTTCCAGGGCGCGCTGAAGCTTTCTTT
CDR3aa: CASSVPGRAEAFF

d_gene: .
v_gene: TRBV6-5
j_gene: TRBJ1-2
abundance: .
CDR3nt: TGTGCCAGCAGTTCCAAATCCGGGAGAAGAAGAGGAGGCTACACCTTC
CDR3aa: CASSSKSGRRRGGYTF

d_gene: TRBD1
v_gene: TRBV7-7
j_gene: TRBJ2-3
abundance: .
CDR3nt: TGTGCCAGCAGCCTGGGACAGCGCACAGATACGCAGTATTTT
CDR3aa: CASSLGQRTDTQYF

d_gene: .
v_gene: TRBV15
j_gene: TRBJ1-1
abundance: .
CDR3nt: TGTGCCACCAGCACCGGGGGACGATCTGAAGCTTTCTTT
CDR3aa: CATSTGGRSEAFF

d_gene: .
v_gene: TRBV3-1/TRBV3-2
j_gene: TRBJ2-1
abundance: .
CDR3nt: TGTGCCAGCAGCCCCTTGGCAAATGCTGAGCAGTTCTTC
CDR3aa: CASSPLANAEQFF

d_gene: .
v_gene: TRBV3-1/TRBV3-2
j_gene: TRBJ2-3
abundance: .
CDR3nt: TGTGCCAGCAGCCAAGATTGGACAGGAGGGCCAGATACGCAGTATTTT
CDR3aa: CASSQDWTGGPDTQYF

d_gene: .
v_gene: TRBV30
j_gene: TRBJ1-2
abundance: .
CDR3nt: TGTGCCTGGAGTGTGGCAGGCTCAAACTATGGCTACACCTTC
CDR3aa: CAWSVAGSNYGYTF

d_gene: .
v_gene: TRBV6-6
j_gene: TRBJ1-6
abundance: .
CDR3nt: TGTGCCAGCAGCCCGACCGGGACCCAGGGGTACTCACCCCTCCACTTT
CDR3aa: CASSPTGTQGYSPLHF

d_gene: .
v_gene: TRBV24-1
j_gene: TRBJ2-2
abundance: once
CDR3nt: TGTGCCACCAGTGACCCCTTGGGGAGAACCGGGGAGCTGTTTTTT
CDR3aa: CATSDPLGRTGELFF

d_gene: .
v_gene: TRBV12-5
j_gene: TRBJ2-6
abundance: .
CDR3nt: TGTGCTAGTGGTTTTTCCGGCTCTGGGGCCAACGTCCTGACTTTC
CDR3aa: CASGFSGSGANVLTF

d_gene: .
v_gene: TRBV9
j_gene: TRBJ1-2
abundance: .
CDR3nt: TGTGCCAGCAGCGCTCACCCTCGGGGGGGAAACTATGGCTACACCTTC
CDR3aa: CASSAHPRGGNYGYTF

d_gene: TRBD1
v_gene: TRBV14
j_gene: TRBJ1-1
abundance: .
CDR3nt: TGTGCCAGCAGCGAGGGGGCGCGGACTGAAGCTTTCTTT
CDR3aa: CASSEGARTEAFF

d_gene: .
v_gene: TRBV5-5
j_gene: TRBJ2-5
abundance: .
CDR3nt: TGTGCCAGCAGCTTTTTCGGCGGAAACCAAGAGACCCAGTACTTC
CDR3aa: CASSFFGGNQETQYF

d_gene: .
v_gene: TRBV5-1
j_gene: TRBJ2-2
abundance: .
CDR3nt: TGCGCCAGCAGCCAAGTGGGGGGAGTCGGGGAGCTGTTTTTT
CDR3aa: CASSQVGGVGELFF

d_gene: .
v_gene: TRBV3-1/TRBV3-2
j_gene: TRBJ1-1
abundance: .
CDR3nt: TGTGCCAGCAGCCAGCAGGGGCTTATGAACACTGAAGCTTTCTTT
CDR3aa: CASSQQGLMNTEAFF

d_gene: .
v_gene: TRBV7-2
j_gene: TRBJ1-6
abundance: few
CDR3nt: TGTGCCAGCAGCTTTTTGTTCGCGGACAGCTCCTATAATTCACCCCTCCACTTT
CDR3aa: CASSFLFADSSYNSPLHF

d_gene: .
v_gene: TRBV6-1
j_gene: TRBJ1-5
abundance: .
CDR3nt: TGTGCCAGCAGTGAAGGGGGGGGTGGGAGCAATCAGCCCCAGCATTTT
CDR3aa: CASSEGGGGSNQPQHF

d_gene: TRBD1
v_gene: TRBV6-5
j_gene: TRBJ2-1
abundance: once
CDR3nt: TGTGCCAGCAGTTGGGACAGGGAATACTACAATGAGCAGTTCTTC
CDR3aa: CASSWDREYYNEQFF

d_gene: .
v_gene: TRBV4-1
j_gene: TRBJ1-2
abundance: .
CDR3nt: TGCGCCAGCAGCCAAGATAGGAGGGGTAACTATGGCTACACCTTC
CDR3aa: CASSQDRRGNYGYTF

d_gene: .
v_gene: TRBV4-1
j_gene: TRBJ2-5
abundance: .
CDR3nt: TGCGCCAGCAGCCAAGACGGACTTTCTCAAGAGACCCAGTACTTC
CDR3aa: CASSQDGLSQETQYF

d_gene: .
v_gene: TRBV15
j_gene: TRBJ2-1
abundance: few
CDR3nt: TGTGCCACCAGCAGAGAAGGGGGAATGGATGAGCAGTTCTTC
CDR3aa: CATSREGGMDEQFF

d_gene: TRBD1
v_gene: TRBV14
j_gene: TRBJ2-7
abundance: .
CDR3nt: TGTGCCAGCAGCACCCGACAGGGCTCCTACGAGCAGTACTTC
CDR3aa: CASSTRQGSYEQYF

d_gene: TRBD2
v_gene: TRBV7-9
j_gene: TRBJ2-3
abundance: .
CDR3nt: TGTGCCAGCAGCTTAGTAGCGGCACTAGCGGGAGTTAAAGATACGCAGTATTTT
CDR3aa: CASSLVAALAGVKDTQYF

d_gene: .
v_gene: TRBV19
j_gene: TRBJ1-5
abundance: few
CDR3nt: TGTGCCAGTAGTATAGGGCGGCCGTTAAGCAATCAGCCCCAGCATTTT
CDR3aa: CASSIGRPLSNQPQHF

d_gene: .
v_gene: TRBV5-1
j_gene: TRBJ1-2
abundance: few
CDR3nt: TGCGCCAGCAGCTCGCGGAGGGCAGGTGGCTACACCTTC
CDR3aa: CASSSRRAGGYTF

d_gene: .
v_gene: TRBV4-3
j_gene: TRBJ2-1
abundance: .
CDR3nt: TGCGCCAGCAGCCAAGAGGGGGGGGCTGGCAATGAGCAGTTCTTC
CDR3aa: CASSQEGGAGNEQFF

d_gene: TRBD2
v_gene: TRBV10-3
j_gene: TRBJ2-5
abundance: .
CDR3nt: TGTGCCACCAGGACTAGCGGGGACCAAGAGACCCAGTACTTC
CDR3aa: CATRTSGDQETQYF

d_gene: .
v_gene: TRBV10-2
j_gene: TRBJ2-5
abundance: .
CDR3nt: TGCGCCAGCAGTGAGTCTGGCCTAGCCAGTGGGGAGACCCAGTACTTC
CDR3aa: CASSESGLASGETQYF

d_gene: TRBD1
v_gene: TRBV19
j_gene: TRBJ1-4
abundance: .
CDR3nt: TGTGCCAGTAGGAGAGGACAGGGGAATGAAAAACTGTTTTTT
CDR3aa: CASRRGQGNEKLFF

d_gene: .
v_gene: TRBV2
j_gene: TRBJ1-2
abundance: .
CDR3nt: TGTGCCAGCAGTGAAGCGCACAGTCCCTATGGCTACACCTTC
CDR3aa: CASSEAHSPYGYTF

d_gene: .
v_gene: TRBV14
j_gene: TRBJ2-7
abundance: .
CDR3nt: TGTGCCAGCAGCCAAATCCCAAGGGACACCTACGAGCAGTACTTC
CDR3aa: CASSQIPRDTYEQYF

d_gene: .
v_gene: TRBV12-3/TRBV12-4
j_gene: TRBJ1-6
abundance: .
CDR3nt: TGTGCCAGCAGTTTAATAGTTCCACCCCTCCACTTT
CDR3aa: CASSLIVPPLHF

d_gene: TRBD1
v_gene: TRBV5-6
j_gene: TRBJ2-5
abundance: few
CDR3nt: TGTGCCAGCAGCTCGGCTTGGACAGGGGGAGGTGGGGAGACCCAGTACTTC
CDR3aa: CASSSAWTGGGGETQYF

d_gene: .
v_gene: TRBV5-6
j_gene: TRBJ2-7
abundance: many
CDR3nt: TGTGCCAGCAGCTTCGACAGGCAAACCTACGAGCAGTACTTC
CDR3aa: CASSFDRQTYEQYF

d_gene: TRBD1
v_gene: TRBV7-9
j_gene: TRBJ1-3
abundance: .
CDR3nt: TGTGCCAGCAGCTCACAGACAGGGGGAAACACCATATATTTT
CDR3aa: CASSSQTGGNTIYF

d_gene: .
v_gene: TRBV6-5
j_gene: TRBJ1-3
abundance: .
CDR3nt: TGTGCCAGCAGTTACCTGAGCTCTGGAAACACCATATATTTT
CDR3aa: CASSYLSSGNTIYF

d_gene: .
v_gene: TRBV5-4
j_gene: TRBJ1-3
abundance: .
CDR3nt: TGTGCCAGCAGCGTCGACATACATGGAAACACCATATATTTT
CDR3aa: CASSVDIHGNTIYF

d_gene: .
v_gene: TRBV29-1
j_gene: TRBJ1-2
abundance: few
CDR3nt: TGCAGCGTTGACTCGGGGGGCTCCTATGGCTACACCTTC
CDR3aa: CSVDSGGSYGYTF

d_gene: .
v_gene: TRBV12-5
j_gene: TRBJ1-6
abundance: .
CDR3nt: TGTGCTAGTGGTTTGGGACACAATAATTCACCCCTCCACTTT
CDR3aa: CASGLGHNNSPLHF

d_gene: .
v_gene: TRBV7-6
j_gene: TRBJ2-7
abundance: .
CDR3nt: TGTGCCAGCAGCCCCGCGGTTCAGGGGTACGAGCAGTACTTC
CDR3aa: CASSPAVQGYEQYF